Given below is one T cell receptor (beta chain) in context. Each PCR had synthetic TCR analog templates added to it as a spike-in. The data were produced by immunoSEQ multiplex PCR, yet TCRdb's version contains in-frame clones alone and is incomplete. This table holds around 30,000 clones, approximately 80% found once. Indicated time point: peripheral blood 6 weeks after treatment start. The CDR3 extends over 13 amino acids. Germline loops: CDR1 SGHNT, CDR2 YENEEA. Deletions cut 1 base from V and 3 bases from J, with 5 bases between. The data originate from a study of PD-L1 blockade in urothelial cancer. Study in general: Blood analysis took place 3 weeks (second dose) and 6 weeks after treatment start. Per blood sample, T cells had a median of around 150,000.

The specimen comprised PBMCs, sampled around atezolizumab (anti-PD-L1) treatment. This sequence joins TRBV11-3 and TRBJ2-3; a possible D gene is TRBD2 (5 bases). This TCR was sampled from a man aged 70-80 years with urothelial cancer. The CDR3 DNA reads as TGTGCCAGCAGCTTAGGGAGGACAGATACGCAGTATTTT. This gives the protein CASSLGRTDTQYF. The full variable domain, its missing parts supplied by reference TRBV11-3 and TRBJ2-3, is EAGVVQSPRYKIIEKKQPVAFWCNPISGHNTLYWYLQNLGQGPELLIRYENEEAVDDSQLPKDRFSAERLKGVDSTLKIQPAELGDSAVYLCASSLGRTDTQYFGPGTRLTVL.